The 20 T cell receptor beta chains listed next were all sequenced from one sample in a study of blood T cells in healthy people across ages. A second PCR, run for roughly 7 to 12 cycles, used a sample-barcoded 5' primer plus a J-beta primer mix. TCRdb processed the 5' RACE reads anew with MiXCR; each CDR3 protein has one entry. This table holds about 1.7 million distinct CDR3 sequences, over 25% found once. Source material: blood. All receptors come from a woman aged 30 to 39 in good health.

This clonotype came up many times. This chain links TRBV7-9 with TRBJ2-7; perhaps D is TRBD1 or TRBD2 (5 bases each). Germline CDR1 and CDR2: SEHNR and FQNEAQ (reference sequence). Trimming stripped 6 bases from V and 5 bases from J, with 20 bases between. This CDR3 has 15 residues. The CDR3 bases are TGTGCCAGCAGTCCGCCGGGACCGAATATACACGAGCAGTACTTC. It codes for CASSPPGPNIHEQYF.

This clonotype was counted ten times or more. The chain combines TRBV20-1 with TRBJ2-7, with 8 bases aligning to TRBD2. The trim removed 0 bases at V and 0 bases at J, leaving 4 bases unmatched. This CDR3 is built from 15 residues. Germline assignment: CDR1 DFQATT and CDR2 SNEGSKA (reference sequence). The CDR3 nucleotides read TGCAGTGCTAGAGATCCGCGGGAGGACTCCTACGAGCAGTACTTC. Translation: CSARDPREDSYEQYF.

The chain couples TRBV14 to TRBJ2-5, with TRBD2 as a possible D gene (5 bases). This CDR3 has 15 residues. Trimming left V 0 bases short and J 5 bases short, with 13 bases between. Germline-derived CDR1 and CDR2 are SGHDN and FVKESK. CDR3 amino acids: CASSQDRGSGETQYF. The CDR3 nucleotides read TGTGCCAGCAGCCAAGATCGGGGTTCGGGCGAGACCCAGTACTTC.

There are a few counts of this clonotype. The V call is TRBV20-1, the J call TRBJ2-1, with 7 bases fitting TRBD1. The CDR3 runs 14 residues. The germline CDR1 and CDR2 sequences are DFQATT and SNEGSKA (reference sequence). With 5 bases clipped from V and 1 base from J, the junction kept 5 bases outside the gene matches. The CDR3 here is CSASTGESYNEQFF. CDR3 sequence (DNA): TGCAGTGCTTCTACAGGGGAGTCCTACAATGAGCAGTTCTTC.

This chain connects TRBV12-3 or TRBV12-4 to TRBJ1-2; no reliable D call. Trimming stripped 1 base from V and 8 bases from J, with 11 bases between. The CDR3 covers 13 residues. The CDR3 coding sequence is TGTGCCAGCAGTTTAGTAGGCCTCTGGGGCTACACCTTC. It yields the protein CASSLVGLWGYTF.

This clonotype was counted at least ten times. This chain uses TRBV7-9 with TRBJ2-7; D uncertain. V lost 3 bases and J lost 1, with 16 bases in between. Germline V gene lookup returns CDR1 SEHNR and CDR2 FQNEAQ (reference sequence). The length of the CDR3 is 16 residues. The CDR3 nucleotides read TGTGCCAGCAGCTTCAGCCCGACGCAAGGATCCTACGAGCAGTACTTC. It specifies CASSFSPTQGSYEQYF.

This clonotype has a handful of counts. One junction end disagrees with the germline gene, perhaps due to a read error. The genes are TRBV7-9 and TRBJ1-1; TRBD1 is a possible D gene (5 bases). Germline V gene data show CDR1 as SEHNR and CDR2 as FQNEAQ (reference sequence). The CDR3 runs to 14 residues. The CDR3 sequence is CASGGSQVNTEVFF. CDR3 bases: TGTGCCAGCGGCGGATCACAGGTGAACACTGAAGTTTTCTTT.

Details on this clonotype: Since a much larger clone is just one base distant, this may be a read error. The chain employs TRBV9 and TRBJ2-4; 7 nucleotides agree with TRBD2. The germline V gene has CDR1 SGDLS and CDR2 YYNGEE. CDR3 size: 15 residues. The V gene end was trimmed by 0 bases and the J gene end by 15 bases; junction bases not matched to a gene: 15. CDR3 protein: CASSVVASGRETRYF. The CDR3 region has the DNA TGTGCCAGCAGCGTAGTAGCGTCAGGGAGGGAGACCCGGTACTTC.

At least ten counts were recorded for this clonotype. The junction departs from the called germline gene at one end, perhaps through a read error. The rearrangement joins TRBV3-1 to TRBJ1-5; D perhaps matches TRBD1 (5 bases). The CDR3 runs 14 residues. Germline CDR1 and CDR2: LGHDT and YNNKEL (reference sequence). The CDR3 DNA follows: TGCGCCAGCAGCCAGGTAGGGGGCAATCAGCCCCAGCATTTT. Protein: CASSQVGGNQPQHF.

A note on this clonotype: A much larger clonotype is one base distant, so this may be a read error. V is TRBV29-1 and J is TRBJ2-5; D perhaps matches TRBD2 (7 bases). This CDR3 is built from 13 residues. V lost 7 bases and J lost 5, with 17 bases in between. Germline V CDR1 and CDR2: SQVTM, ANQGSEA. DNA of the CDR3: TGCAGCGGGGGAAGGGGGGGAAGGGAGACCCAGTACTTC. This encodes CSGGRGGRETQYF.

This clonotype was counted ten times or more. The CDR3 reads CASSQAGGGYTF. The DNA of the CDR3 is TGTGCCAGCAGCCAAGCCGGCGGCGGCTACACCTTC. The chain links TRBV3-1 to TRBJ1-2, with no clear D. The CDR3 runs 12 residues. V was clipped by 1 base and J by 8 bases, with 8 bases between them. The germline V gene has CDR1 LGHDT and CDR2 YNNKEL (reference sequence).

This chain joins TRBV7-2 and TRBJ2-3; no clear D. The V end was cut by 4 bases, the J end by 4 bases, with 9 bases between. The germline CDR1 and CDR2 sequences are SGHTA and FQGNSA. The CDR3 has 13 amino acids. The CDR3 protein is CASSWFQPDTQYF. The CDR3 DNA sequence: TGTGCCAGCAGCTGGTTTCAGCCAGATACGCAGTATTTT.

The CDR3 protein is CASSEAKRGGETQYF. In DNA, the CDR3 is TGTGCCAGCAGTGAAGCAAAGCGGGGGGGCGAGACCCAGTACTTC. V usage is TRBV2 and J usage is TRBJ2-7; 10 bases agree with TRBD2. Judging by the DNA end, TRBJ2-5 fits better; the J call may be wrong. CDR1 is SNHLY and CDR2 is FYNNEI in the germline V gene. There are 15 residues in the CDR3.

This chain links TRBV5-1 with TRBJ2-5, with TRBD1 matching over 7 bases. Germline values: CDR1 SGHRS, CDR2 YFSETQ. The trim removed 9 bases at V and 5 bases at J, leaving 16 bases unmatched. The CDR3 totals 15 residues. The CDR3 region has the DNA TGCGCCACCCGAGGTGGACAGGCGCCATCCGAGACCCAGTACTTC. The encoded protein is CATRGGQAPSETQYF.

This clonotype has just a few counts. The CDR3 loop is CASSFQTDYGYTF. The CDR3 region has the DNA TGTGCCAGCAGCTTTCAGACAGACTATGGCTACACCTTC. The chain joins TRBV11-2 to TRBJ1-2; possibly TRBD1 for D (5 bases). V was trimmed by 3 bases and J by 3 bases, leaving 8 bases between them. CDR3 size: 13 residues. The V gene's germline CDR1 is SGHAT and CDR2 FQNNGV.

J is TRBJ2-1 and V is TRBV10-2; D is unresolved. V lost 4 bases and J 11 bases, leaving 21 bases between the germline ends. This CDR3 spans 15 amino acids. Germline V lookup: CDR1 WSHSY, CDR2 SAAADI. As DNA, the CDR3 is TGCGCCAGCAGTGTTGGCAGGCTCTCCTATAATAAGCAGTTCTTC. Amino acids: CASSVGRLSYNKQFF.

The gene calls are TRBV29-1 and TRBJ2-1; no reliable D call. The CDR3 length is 11 residues. Trimming pared 4 bases from V and 12 bases from J, leaving 13 bases between. Germline V gene lookup returns CDR1 SQVTM and CDR2 ANQGSEA. The CDR3 DNA follows: TGCAGCGTTGCGGCCCGAACCGCGCAGTTCTTC. As protein: CSVAARTAQFF.

This clonotype turned up a few times. The chain joins TRBV7-7 to TRBJ2-5; D not resolved. CDR3 length: 14 residues. V was trimmed by 4 bases and J by 4 bases, leaving 13 bases between them. The germline gives CDR1 SSHAT, CDR2 FNYEAQ (reference sequence). In DNA form, the CDR3 reads TGTGCCAGCAGCTCCACGACGCTCAGAGAGACCCAGTACTTC. This encodes CASSSTTLRETQYF.

The genes are TRBV4-1 and TRBJ1-5; TRBD1 is a possible D gene (6 bases). The length of the CDR3 is 14 residues. Per the germline V gene, CDR1 is MGHRA and CDR2 is YSYEKL. V gave up 4 bases and J gave up 7 bases, with 14 bases separating them. The CDR3 DNA sequence: TGCGCCAGCAGCCCCCGGGAGGGGGGACAGCCCCAGCATTTT. Translated, it gives CASSPREGGQPQHF.

The genes are TRBV3-1 and TRBJ2-1; 7 bases agree with TRBD2. The CDR3 extends over 20 amino acids. Germline lookup yields CDR1 LGHDT and CDR2 YNNKEL (reference sequence). The V gene end was trimmed by 4 bases and the J gene end by 1 base; junction bases not matched to a gene: 19. In DNA form, the CDR3 reads TGTGCCAGCAGCCGCCCGCCCGGGACTAATCCCACTGAGTCCTACAATGAGCAGTTCTTC. Encoded protein: CASSRPPGTNPTESYNEQFF.